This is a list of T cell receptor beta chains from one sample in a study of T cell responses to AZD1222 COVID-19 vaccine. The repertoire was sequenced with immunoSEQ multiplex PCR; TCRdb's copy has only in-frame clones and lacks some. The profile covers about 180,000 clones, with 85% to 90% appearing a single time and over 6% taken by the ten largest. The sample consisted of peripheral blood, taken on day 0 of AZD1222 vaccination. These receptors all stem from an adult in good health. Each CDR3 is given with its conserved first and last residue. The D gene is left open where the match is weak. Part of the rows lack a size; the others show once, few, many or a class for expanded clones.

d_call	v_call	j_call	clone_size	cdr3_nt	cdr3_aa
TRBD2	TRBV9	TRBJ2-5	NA	TGTGCCAGCAGCGTAGAGCGGGGGGGCCTTGAGACCCAGTACTTC	CASSVERGGLETQYF
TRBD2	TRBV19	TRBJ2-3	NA	TGTGCCAGTAGTATACTAGCGGGGGTGGTGGGGCGCACAGATACGCAGTATTTT	CASSILAGVVGRTDTQYF
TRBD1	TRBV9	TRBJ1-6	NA	TGTGCCAGCAGCGTAGCTTTACAGGGGCATAATTCACCCCTCCACTTT	CASSVALQGHNSPLHF
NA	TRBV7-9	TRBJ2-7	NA	TGTGCCAGCAGGGGCCGGGACGCCCCTCCGGGGGAGCAGTACTTC	CASRGRDAPPGEQYF
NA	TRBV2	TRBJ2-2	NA	TGTGCCAGCGCGAGACCGGGGGCCGGGGAGCTGTTTTTT	CASARPGAGELFF
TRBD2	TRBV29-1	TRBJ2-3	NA	TGCAGCGTTTTCGGGGGGGGAGATACGCAGTATTTT	CSVFGGGDTQYF
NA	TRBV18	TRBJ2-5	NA	TGTGCCAGCTCAGGGACCCAGAGGGAGACCCAGTACTTC	CASSGTQRETQYF
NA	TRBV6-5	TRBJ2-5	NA	TGTGCCAGCAAAAAGTATGAGACCCAGTACTTC	CASKKYETQYF
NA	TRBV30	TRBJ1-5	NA	TGTGCCTGGAGTGTACTTAATCAGCCCCAGCATTTT	CAWSVLNQPQHF
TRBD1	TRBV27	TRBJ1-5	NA	TGTGCCAGCAGTTTCTCGGGACAGGATGGGTATAGCAATCAGCCCCAGCATTTT	CASSFSGQDGYSNQPQHF
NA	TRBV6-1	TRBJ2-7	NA	TGTGCCAGCAGTGACGGTGACAGAGCCTACGAGCAGTACTTC	CASSDGDRAYEQYF
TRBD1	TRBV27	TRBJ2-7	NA	TGTGCCAGCGGGACAGGAGAACTACTAGGCAAGTACTTC	CASGTGELLGKYF
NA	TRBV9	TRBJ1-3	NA	TGTGCCAGCAGCGCCCAGGAGGGTGACACCATATATTTT	CASSAQEGDTIYF
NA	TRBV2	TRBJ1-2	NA	TGTGCCAGCAGTGAATTAGAAGGGGTGAATGGCTACACCTTC	CASSELEGVNGYTF
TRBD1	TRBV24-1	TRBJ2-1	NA	TGTGCCACCAGTGATCCTACAGGGGCTGAGCAGTTCTTC	CATSDPTGAEQFF
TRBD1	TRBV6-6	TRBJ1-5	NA	TGTGCCAGCAGGCGGCCGGACAGGGATAGCAATCAGCCCCAGCATTTT	CASRRPDRDSNQPQHF
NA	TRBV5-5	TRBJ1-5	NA	TGTGCCAGCAGCCCTTGGACAGCAGATAGCAATCAGCCCCAGCATTTT	CASSPWTADSNQPQHF
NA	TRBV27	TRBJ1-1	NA	TGTGCCAGCAGTTTAGCCCGGGGTGGGTCCACTGAAGCTTTCTTT	CASSLARGGSTEAFF
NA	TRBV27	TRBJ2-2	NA	TGTGCCAGCAGTTTAGGGGACAAGACCGGGGAGCTGTTTTTT	CASSLGDKTGELFF
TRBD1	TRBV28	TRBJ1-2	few	TGTGCCAGCAACATTCAAGGGGGCTGGGGCTACACCTTC	CASNIQGGWGYTF
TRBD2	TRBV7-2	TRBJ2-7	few	TGTGCCAGCAGCACCCAAGCGGGGGTTCTATACGAGCAGTACTTC	CASSTQAGVLYEQYF
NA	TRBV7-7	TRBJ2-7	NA	TGTGCCAGCAGCTTAGGTCCGGGAGACGAGCAGTACTTC	CASSLGPGDEQYF
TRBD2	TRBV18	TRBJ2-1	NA	TGTGCCAGCTCACCACTAGCGGGGGGGTACAATGAGCAGTTCTTC	CASSPLAGGYNEQFF
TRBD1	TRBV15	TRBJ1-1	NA	TGTGCCACCAGCAGAGAACCCACAGGGGTTCGTGCTTTCTTT	CATSREPTGVRAFF